This T cell receptor (beta chain) was profiled in a study of beta chain features in type 1 diabetes. Whole-study findings and limits: Patients with Type 1 diabetes showed moderately but significantly shorter TCRB CDR3s in all four CD4+ subsets.

Of the isolated RNA, all was reverse transcribed, and so the sequenced material was expressed TCRB transcripts. Data came from immunoSEQ multiplex PCR; TCRdb stores just in-frame clones and leaves some out. The table includes 250,000 to 300,000 clones, roughly 8% detected once. CDR3 length equals 14 residues. V lost 4 bases and J lost 8, with 17 bases in between. CDR1 is LGHNA, CDR2 YNFKEQ, per germline. Each of the CD4+ naive, central memory, regulatory and stem cell-like memory populations was sorted via CD45RO/CCR7/CD25/CD127/CD95/CD27. This clone was seen more than once but under ten times. Its antigen is not known.

Input material: central memory CD4+ T cells from blood. The source is a woman aged 18-29 years in good health. This chain uses TRBV4-2 with TRBJ1-2; D is perhaps TRBD1 (5 bases). The CDR3 protein is CASSRGTVSEGYTF. The DNA for the CDR3 is TGTGCCAGCAGCCGTGGGACGGTCAGCGAGGGCTACACCTTC.